This entry lists 5 T cell receptor beta chains sequenced from one sample in a study of T-cell memory formation after mild COVID-19. MiXCR, applied by TCRdb to the 5' RACE reads, yields one record per CDR3 protein. The data show just over 400,000 distinct CDR3 sequences, 23% seen once. Material: PBMCs or a T cell subset sorted from them (not recorded which). These receptors came from an adult woman who had mild COVID-19 (a few samples of this study predate the infection). Cell type and time point are not known.

This clonotype was seen more than once but under ten times. The chain links TRBV30 to TRBJ2-7; D is undetermined. CDR1 GTSNPN and CDR2 SVGIG come from the germline V gene (reference sequence). Trimming left V 5 bases short and J 3 bases short, with 8 bases between. The CDR3 extends over 11 amino acids. CDR3 protein: CAWRQFYEQYF. CDR3 bases: TGTGCCTGGCGACAATTCTACGAGCAGTACTTC.

This clonotype was counted a few times. The chain has TRBV5-6 and TRBJ1-1, with D maybe TRBD1 (6 bases). V lost 1 base and J lost 4, with 17 bases in between. The CDR3 length is 16 residues. CDR1 SGHDT and CDR2 YYEEEE come from the germline V gene. CDR3 bases: TGTGCCAGCAGCTTGAACGCAGGGGCGGTAGGCACTGAAGCTTTCTTT. This gives the protein CASSLNAGAVGTEAFF.

This chain joins TRBV2 and TRBJ2-2; D not resolved. Germline CDR1 reads SNHLY; CDR2 reads FYNNEI. The CDR3 runs to 12 residues. Trimming shortened V by 7 bases and J by 3 bases, and 6 bases separated the two germline ends. CDR3 sequence reads: CASMKDTGELFF. The CDR3 nucleotides read TGTGCCAGCATGAAGGACACCGGGGAGCTGTTTTTT.

There are a few counts of this clonotype. V usage is TRBV5-1 and J usage is TRBJ2-6; D gene ambiguous. CDR3 size: 14 residues. Germline V gene data show CDR1 as SGHRS and CDR2 as YFSETQ. Trimming stripped 0 bases from V and 2 bases from J, with 3 bases between. CDR3 sequence (DNA): TGCGCCAGCAGCTTGGTAGCTGGGGCCAACGTCCTGACTTTC. This encodes CASSLVAGANVLTF.

J is TRBJ2-5 and V is TRBV5-6; no clear D. Germline-derived CDR1 and CDR2 are SGHDT and YYEEEE. The CDR3 covers 13 residues. V lost 4 bases to trimming and J lost 5 bases, with 12 bases between them. CDR3 sequence reads: CASSLSSGETQYF. Written as DNA, the CDR3 is TGTGCCAGCAGCCTCTCCAGTGGGGAGACCCAGTACTTC. The complete variable domain, with remaining parts taken from reference TRBV5-6 and TRBJ2-5, reads DAGVTQSPTHLIKTRGQQVTLRCSPKSGHDTVSWYQQALGQGPQFIFQYYEEEERQRGNFPDRFSGHQFPNYSSELNVNALLLGDSALYLCASSLSSGETQYFGPGTRLLVL.